Each of the 27 T cell receptor beta chains below was sequenced from the same sample in a study of cytomegalovirus exposure and HLA in healthy donors. The primer mix had 60 Vbeta and 13 Jbeta primers. This table comes from immunoSEQ multiplex PCR, and its TCRdb copy is limited to in-frame clones, with some not included. Of more than 100,000 clones listed, more than 70% were seen once; the top ten hold over 0.2%. The sample comprised PBMCs. These receptors originate from a man aged 45-65 years in good health and CMV-seronegative.

V and J are TRBV4-3 and TRBJ1-3, with D unclear. This CDR3 comprises 17 residues. V gave up 0 bases and J gave up 0 bases, with 12 bases separating them. CDR1 is LGHNA and CDR2 is YSLEER in the germline V gene. The CDR3 is CASSQDPGSPSGNTIYF. The CDR3 bases are TGCGCCAGCAGCCAAGATCCGGGATCACCCTCTGGAAACACCATATATTTT.

This clone appeared a few times. CDR3 bases: TGTGCCAGCAGGACACTAGCGGGGGGGCCCAGTCGGCAGTTCTTC. Protein product: CASRTLAGGPSRQFF. The chain links TRBV27 to TRBJ2-1; 13 nucleotides agree with TRBD2. Germline V gene data show CDR1 as MNHEY and CDR2 as SMNVEV (reference sequence). This CDR3 contains 15 residues. After removal of 6 bases from V and 12 bases from J, the junction contained 11 bases not matched to a gene.

The chain combines TRBV30 with TRBJ1-4, with 7 positions matching TRBD1. The V gene end was trimmed by 4 bases and the J gene end by 7 bases; junction bases not matched to a gene: 3. Germline V CDR1 and CDR2: GTSNPN, SVGIG (reference sequence). The CDR3 is 12 amino acids. As DNA, the CDR3 is TGTGCCTGGATGGGGACAGCTGAAAAACTGTTTTTT. Its protein is CAWMGTAEKLFF. Drawing the rest from reference TRBV30 and TRBJ1-4, the complete variable domain is SQTIHQWPATLVQPVGSPLSLECTVEGTSNPNLYWYRQAAGRGLQLLFYSVGIGQISSEVPQNLSASRPQDRQFILSSKKLLLSDSGFYLCAWMGTAEKLFFGSGTQLSVL.

This rearrangement joins TRBV4-3 to TRBJ2-1; 7 nucleotides agree with TRBD2. Germline V gene sequence: CDR1 LGHNA, CDR2 YSLEER. V lost 0 bases, J lost 10 bases, and 6 bases stayed unmatched. The CDR3 has 14 residues. This chain's CDR3 is CASSQDFGLGEQFF. CDR3 DNA sequence: TGCGCCAGCAGCCAAGATTTCGGACTAGGCGAGCAGTTCTTC.

V is TRBV7-6 and J is TRBJ1-5, with TRBD1 identical over 7 bases. Looked up from germline, CDR1 is SGHVS and CDR2 is FNYEAQ. After removal of 5 bases from V and 3 bases from J, the junction contained 10 bases not matched to a gene. The CDR3 has 16 residues. The DNA of the CDR3 is TGTGCCAGCAGCCGACCGGGACAGATGAACAATCAGCCCCAGCATTTT. Translated, it gives CASSRPGQMNNQPQHF.

V usage is TRBV2 and J usage is TRBJ2-2, with 8 bases matching TRBD2. V was clipped by 10 bases and J by 5 bases; unmatched bases: 6. CDR3 length: 13 residues. Germline V CDR1 and CDR2: SNHLY, FYNNEI. This CDR3 reads CATKRGGTGELFF. CDR3 coding DNA: TGTGCCACAAAACGGGGGGGGACCGGGGAGCTGTTTTTT.

In this sample, this clone turned up once. The chain is built from TRBV14 and TRBJ2-2, with D maybe TRBD2 (6 bases). The CDR3 extends over 15 amino acids. V lost 1 base, J lost 5 bases, and 11 bases lay in between. Germline V gives CDR1 SGHDN, CDR2 FVKESK. The CDR3 sequence: CASSQGGAGTGELFF. The CDR3 nucleotides are TGTGCCAGCAGCCAAGGCGGGGCCGGGACCGGGGAGCTGTTTTTT.

The rearrangement uses TRBV6-1 and TRBJ1-1; 9 bases fit TRBD1. This CDR3 comprises 15 residues. The V and J ends lost 6 bases and 1 base, in that order; junction bases with no gene match: 6. CDR1 MNHNS and CDR2 SASEGT come from the germline V gene. CDR3 DNA: TGTGCCAGCAGCCCACAGGGGGCCCAGAACACTGAAGCTTTCTTT. Its translation is CASSPQGAQNTEAFF.

Only a few counts were recorded for this clone. CDR3 sequence reads: CASSVFSRTGSYGYTF. In DNA, the CDR3 is TGTGCCAGCAGTGTCTTCTCCCGAACAGGTTCCTATGGCTACACCTTC. V gene TRBV6-6 combines with J gene TRBJ1-2; D may be TRBD1 (5 bases). Germline V gene lookup returns CDR1 MNHNY and CDR2 SVGAGI (reference sequence). The germline V and J ends were trimmed by 5 bases and 4 bases, with 20 bases remaining between them. The CDR3 is made up of 16 amino acids.

The chain employs TRBV5-1 and TRBJ1-2, with TRBD1 as a possible D gene (5 bases). CDR3 size: 13 residues. Germline values: CDR1 SGHRS, CDR2 YFSETQ. V was pared by 0 bases and J by 7 bases, with 10 bases between. The CDR3 DNA follows: TGCGCCAGCAGCTTGGAGGGGAGGAGTGGCTACACCTTC. Translation: CASSLEGRSGYTF.

CDR3 nucleotides: TGTGCCAGCAGTTCCAGACAGGGGGCGGCGAACACTGAAGCTTTCTTT. Protein sequence: CASSSRQGAANTEAFF. This chain uses TRBV27 with TRBJ1-1; 10 bases map to TRBD1. Germline values: CDR1 MNHEY, CDR2 SMNVEV (reference sequence). This CDR3 region has 16 residues. Trimming at V came to 4 bases and at J to 1 base, leaving 6 bases not matched to a gene.

V gene TRBV10-3 combines with J gene TRBJ2-7; D not resolved. Germline V lookup: CDR1 ENHRY, CDR2 SYGVKD. The CDR3 sequence is 13 residues long. Trimming took 0 bases from V and 5 from J, leaving 8 bases between them. This CDR3 reads CAISESRFHEQYF. CDR3 DNA sequence: TGTGCCATCAGTGAGTCCAGGTTCCACGAGCAGTACTTC.

The rearrangement links TRBV27 to TRBJ2-7; 7 nucleotides line up with TRBD1. The CDR3 consists of 14 residues. Per germline, CDR1 MNHEY and CDR2 SMNVEV (reference sequence). The trim removed 4 bases at V and 1 base at J, leaving 4 bases unmatched. This CDR3 is CASSSVDRSYEQYF. DNA for the CDR3: TGTGCCAGCAGTTCCGTGGACAGGTCCTACGAGCAGTACTTC.

CDR3 in amino acids: CASSLGGGNQPQHF. The CDR3 DNA sequence: TGTGCCAGCAGCCTCGGGGGGGGCAATCAGCCCCAGCATTTT. The chain joins TRBV5-6 to TRBJ1-5; D may be TRBD1 (5 bases). Germline V gene sequence: CDR1 SGHDT, CDR2 YYEEEE. The CDR3 consists of 14 residues. V was shortened by 4 bases and J by 2 bases, with 10 bases between the two germline ends. Full variable domain (outside the CDR3, taken from reference TRBV5-6 and TRBJ1-5): DAGVTQSPTHLIKTRGQQVTLRCSPKSGHDTVSWYQQALGQGPQFIFQYYEEEERQRGNFPDRFSGHQFPNYSSELNVNALLLGDSALYLCASSLGGGNQPQHFGDGTRLSIL.

The V and J genes are TRBV9 and TRBJ1-2; 7 nucleotides line up with TRBD1. V lost 4 bases to trimming and J lost 8 bases; unmatched junction nucleotides: 8. Germline V lookup: CDR1 SGDLS, CDR2 YYNGEE. The CDR3 is 13 residues long. CDR3 sequence reads: CASSPRAGGGYTF. CDR3 DNA: TGTGCCAGCAGCCCTCGGGCAGGGGGAGGCTACACCTTC.

J is TRBJ2-1 and V is TRBV9; the D gene is possibly TRBD2 (6 bases). CDR3 size: 12 residues. The V and J ends lost 0 bases and 10 bases respectively, with 8 bases between them. From germline, CDR1 is SGDLS and CDR2 YYNGEE. The CDR3 nucleotides are TGTGCCAGCAGCGTAGGGGGGGAGGAGCAGTTCTTC. Amino acids: CASSVGGEEQFF.

This chain links TRBV18 with TRBJ1-1, with D hard to call. V lost 6 bases and J lost 0, with 8 bases in between. This CDR3 is 13 amino acids long. Germline values: CDR1 KGHSH, CDR2 LQKENI. CDR3 region: CASSPVLNTEAFF. The CDR3 nucleotides are TGTGCCAGCTCCCCCGTTTTGAACACTGAAGCTTTCTTT.

This clone was detected once. The chain employs TRBV6-5 and TRBJ2-5; 10 bases fit TRBD1. The DNA end lines up better with TRBJ2-7; the J call may be wrong. The CDR3 runs to 15 residues. Germline CDR1 and CDR2: MNHEY and SVGAGI. CDR3 loop: CATAIGDRGPYEQYF. The CDR3 DNA is TGTGCCACCGCAATTGGGGACAGGGGACCATACGAGCAGTACTTC.

The rearrangement uses TRBV6-5 and TRBJ1-3; TRBD1 might be the D (5 bases). Germline values: CDR1 MNHEY, CDR2 SVGAGI. The CDR3 consists of 16 residues. Trimming removed 2 bases at V and 1 base at J, with 12 bases between. DNA for the CDR3: TGTGCCAGCAGTTACCAGGGATTCTCTTCTGGAAACACCATATATTTT. Residues: CASSYQGFSSGNTIYF.

This chain connects TRBV7-6 to TRBJ1-2; TRBD1 matches at 7 bases. Germline trimming cut 4 bases from V and 5 bases from J; bases unmatched to any gene: 10. CDR1 and CDR2 from the germline V gene are SGHVS and FNYEAQ. The CDR3 spans 15 residues. CDR3 loop: CASSSQGSGGYGYTF. The CDR3 DNA is TGTGCCAGCAGCTCACAGGGGAGCGGGGGGTATGGCTACACCTTC.

J is TRBJ2-7 and V is TRBV6-5, with 12 bases identical to TRBD2. CDR1 and CDR2 from the germline V gene are MNHEY and SVGAGI. This CDR3 is 14 amino acids long. Trimming took 6 bases from V and 0 from J; bases not matched to a gene: 0. The CDR3, as DNA: TGTGCCAGCAGGACTAGCGGGGGCTCCTACGAGCAGTACTTC. Translating gives CASRTSGGSYEQYF.

The chain uses TRBV5-6 and TRBJ2-5; 9 nucleotides agree with TRBD1. CDR3 length: 16 amino acids. CDR1 and CDR2 (germline): SGHDT, YYEEEE. With 6 bases clipped from V and 7 bases from J, the junction kept 16 bases outside the gene matches. The DNA for the CDR3 is TGTGCCAGCATAACTTCCGGGACAGGGTTATCGGTGACCCAGTACTTC. This translates into CASITSGTGLSVTQYF. Combining the CDR3 with reference TRBV5-6 and TRBJ2-5 gives the whole variable domain DAGVTQSPTHLIKTRGQQVTLRCSPKSGHDTVSWYQQALGQGPQFIFQYYEEEERQRGNFPDRFSGHQFPNYSSELNVNALLLGDSALYLCASITSGTGLSVTQYFGPGTRLLVL.

The chain employs TRBV28 and TRBJ1-1, with TRBD1 as a possible D gene (6 bases). Germline CDR1 MDHEN, CDR2 SYDVKM. This CDR3 is 11 amino acids long. DNA of the CDR3: TGTGTCCATTCGGGGGGGCTTGGGGCTTTCTTT. Its protein is CVHSGGLGAFF.

The chain employs TRBV10-1 and TRBJ1-3; D perhaps matches TRBD1 (6 bases). The CDR3 consists of 15 residues. Between the trimmed V and J ends, which lost 6 bases and 0 bases, there was a span of 12 bases. Germline CDR1 WNHNN, CDR2 SYGVQD (reference sequence). CDR3 residues: CASRLQGYSGNTIYF. The CDR3 coding sequence is TGCGCCAGCAGGCTACAGGGCTACTCTGGAAACACCATATATTTT.

CDR3 DNA sequence: TGTGCCACCAGCACCCGCGGCAGGGCAGGGTCCTACGAGCAGTACTTC. Amino acids: CATSTRGRAGSYEQYF. The chain is built from TRBV15 and TRBJ2-7, with a tentative D call TRBD1 (5 bases). Trimming pared 4 bases from V and 1 base from J, leaving 17 bases between. Germline V gene lookup returns CDR1 LNHNV and CDR2 YYDKDF (reference sequence). This CDR3 has 16 residues.

The chain is built from TRBV29-1 and TRBJ2-3; 7 positions match TRBD2. The CDR3 is 15 residues long. With 6 bases clipped from V and 0 bases from J, the junction kept 9 bases outside the gene matches. CDR1 and CDR2 from the germline V gene are SQVTM and ANQGSEA. The CDR3 region is CSVRTASGSTDTQYF. As DNA, the CDR3 is TGCAGCGTCCGGACCGCTAGCGGTAGCACAGATACGCAGTATTTT.

This clone was picked up one time. This chain uses TRBV28 with TRBJ2-2; 7 bases agree with TRBD1. The junction had 1 base not matched to a gene; V was cut back by 6 bases and J by 0 bases. The CDR3 consists of 14 residues. Germline V gene data show CDR1 as MDHEN and CDR2 as SYDVKM. CDR3 loop: CASRTGTNTGELFF. CDR3 DNA: TGTGCCAGCAGGACAGGGACGAACACCGGGGAGCTGTTTTTT.